The 32 T cell receptor beta chains below all came from one sample that was sequenced in a study of blood T cells in healthy people across ages (dated by TCRdb to between 2014 and 2017). The library was prepared using 5' RACE. For sequencing, an Illumina HiSeq 2500 was employed. A second PCR of roughly 7 to 11 cycles was performed with a sample-barcoded 5' primer and a J-beta primer mix. TCRdb reanalyzed the raw reads on its own, using fastp at Q25 for trimming and MiXCR for clone calling, and kept in-frame beta chains. For every CDR3 protein sequence, its rows merge into one entry that carries the most common genes and DNA. The table for this sample lists hundreds of thousands of distinct CDR3 sequences; 55% to 75% of them were counted only once. The biggest ten clones account for roughly 22% of the sample. Sequences were obtained from blood. Receptors originate from a man aged 25-40 years in good health.

The chain carries TRBV7-9 and TRBJ2-5; the match to TRBD1 covers 8 bases. The germline CDR1 and CDR2 sequences are SEHNR and FQNEAQ (reference sequence). The trim removed 5 bases at V and 5 bases at J, leaving 7 bases unmatched. The CDR3 runs 14 residues. CDR3 bases: TGTGCCAGCAGCCCTCGGACAGGGTGGGAGACCCAGTACTTC. This translates into CASSPRTGWETQYF.

CDR3 protein: CSASEGVKNIQYF. The DNA of the CDR3 is TGCAGTGCTAGTGAAGGGGTCAAAAACATTCAGTACTTC. The rearrangement links TRBV20-1 to TRBJ2-4; tentative D call: TRBD1 (5 bases). Germline V gene data show CDR1 as DFQATT and CDR2 as SNEGSKA (reference sequence). V lost 3 bases to trimming and J lost 3 bases, with 9 bases between them. This CDR3 comprises 13 residues.

This clonotype has only one observation. V gene TRBV24-1 combines with J gene TRBJ2-3, with D possibly matching TRBD1 (6 bases). This CDR3 comprises 17 residues. The germline V gene encodes CDR1 KGHDR and CDR2 SFDVKD. V dropped 4 bases and J dropped 2 bases, with 18 bases sitting between them. Here the CDR3 reads CATSDVSGTQNTDTQYF. In DNA form, the CDR3 reads TGTGCCACCAGTGACGTATCCGGGACACAGAACACAGATACGCAGTATTTT.

The CDR3 DNA reads as TGTGCCATTGAGGCGGGACACAATGAGCAGTTCTTC. Translating it yields CAIEAGHNEQFF. The V call is TRBV12-3 or TRBV12-4, the J call TRBJ2-1; weak D call: TRBD2 (6 bases). V shed 10 bases and J shed 5 bases, with 12 bases lying between them. The CDR3 has 12 residues.

The chain recombines TRBV25-1 with TRBJ2-7, with a possible D match to TRBD2 (7 bases). Germline lookup yields CDR1 MGHDK and CDR2 SYGVNS. V was cut by 8 bases and J by 2 bases, with 16 bases left in between. The length of the CDR3 is 14 residues. CDR3 coding DNA: TGTGCCAGCCGTAGGGGGGGGCCAACCTACGAGCAGTACTTC. Translated, it gives CASRRGGPTYEQYF.

There are a few counts of this clonotype. This rearrangement joins TRBV14 to TRBJ1-2; possible D gene TRBD1, 5 bases. The germline gives CDR1 SGHDN, CDR2 FVKESK. With 1 base removed from V and 5 bases from J, the gap between germline ends came to 8 bases. The CDR3 loop spans 13 amino acids. CDR3 in amino acids: CASSQGQTYGYTF. For the CDR3, the DNA is TGTGCCAGCAGCCAAGGACAGACTTATGGCTACACCTTC.

The chain recombines TRBV30 with TRBJ1-5; D is unresolved. Germline assignment: CDR1 GTSNPN and CDR2 SVGIG (reference sequence). The CDR3 runs 14 residues. V was shortened by 1 base and J by 9 bases, with 16 bases between the two germline ends. CDR3 in DNA: TGTGCCTGGAGTGGGCGATCCGTGGTCTTGCCCCAGCATTTT. As protein: CAWSGRSVVLPQHF. Full variable domain (outside the CDR3, taken from reference TRBV30 and TRBJ1-5): SQTIHQWPATLVQPVGSPLSLECTVEGTSNPNLYWYRQAAGRGLQLLFYSVGIGQISSEVPQNLSASRPQDRQFILSSKKLLLSDSGFYLCAWSGRSVVLPQHFGDGTRLSIL.

This clonotype has a single count. The chain couples TRBV20-1 to TRBJ2-7; TRBD1 or TRBD2 may be the D gene (5 bases each). The CDR3 is made up of 21 amino acids. Between the trimmed V and J ends, which lost 4 bases and 7 bases, there was a span of 41 bases. Germline CDR1 and CDR2: DFQATT and SNEGSKA (reference sequence). DNA of the CDR3: TGCAGTGCTACCGGGGAGATTTTCCGGGACCCGAATATTTTGCCCTACAATGAGCAGTACTTC. Amino acid sequence: CSATGEIFRDPNILPYNEQYF.

The chain links TRBV10-3 to TRBJ2-1, with a possible D match to TRBD2 (5 bases). The CDR3 has 11 residues. Per the germline V gene, CDR1 is ENHRY and CDR2 is SYGVKD. Between the trimmed V and J ends, which lost 2 bases and 9 bases, there was a span of 5 bases. In DNA form, the CDR3 reads TGTGCCATCAGTGAGGGAGGTGAGCAGTTCTTC. Translating gives CAISEGGEQFF.

The chain carries TRBV5-6 and TRBJ2-5, with 10 bases identical to TRBD1. The germline CDR1 and CDR2 sequences are SGHDT and YYEEEE. Germline trimming cut 4 bases from V and 1 base from J; bases unmatched to any gene: 4. The CDR3 spans 15 residues. The CDR3 coding sequence is TGTGCCAGCAGCCGGGGACAGGGGACCCAAGAGACCCAGTACTTC. It codes for CASSRGQGTQETQYF.

The chain combines TRBV27 with TRBJ1-5, with 8 nucleotides matching TRBD1. This CDR3 contains 15 residues. Germline-derived CDR1 and CDR2 are MNHEY and SMNVEV (reference sequence). With V trimmed by 7 bases and J by 0 bases, 5 bases remained unmatched. Here the CDR3 DNA reads TGTGCCAGCATCTACAGGGGGGATAGCAATCAGCCCCAGCATTTT. Translating gives CASIYRGDSNQPQHF.

This rearrangement joins TRBV7-9 to TRBJ2-1; D ambiguous. The J call may be faulty, since TRBJ2-7 better matches the DNA end. Germline CDR1 is SEHNR and CDR2 is FQNEAQ (reference sequence). The CDR3 is 13 amino acids. Here the CDR3 reads CASSLVGSHEQYF. For the CDR3, the DNA is TGTGCCAGCAGCTTAGTTGGGTCACATGAGCAGTACTTC.

This rearrangement joins TRBV9 to TRBJ2-5, with 15 bases that match TRBD2. The J call may be mistaken, given a closer DNA end match to TRBJ2-1. Germline CDR1 and CDR2: SGDLS and YYNGEE. The CDR3 has 17 amino acids. The CDR3 nucleotides read TGTGCCAGCAGCGTCGGACTAGCGGGAGGGGGACAAGAGACCCAGTTCTTC. Its protein product is CASSVGLAGGGQETQFF.

The chain is built from TRBV6-5 and TRBJ2-1; no clear D gene. Deletions cut 10 bases from V and 7 bases from J, with 11 bases between. The CDR3 has 11 amino acids. Germline values: CDR1 MNHEY, CDR2 SVGAGI. DNA of the CDR3: TGTGCCACAGTTCTGGGGAATGAGCAGTTCTTC. Translating gives CATVLGNEQFF.

V is TRBV20-1 and J is TRBJ2-3; D is ambiguous. Looked up from germline, CDR1 is DFQATT and CDR2 is SNEGSKA (reference sequence). Trimming removed 3 bases from V and 3 bases from J, with 10 bases in between. The CDR3 covers 13 residues. This chain's CDR3 is CSASDPGTDTQYF. As DNA, the CDR3 is TGCAGTGCTAGTGATCCGGGTACAGATACGCAGTATTTT.

This clonotype has a single count. The CDR3, as DNA: TGTGCCAGCACTACCTGGACAGGGGCTGGCACAGATACGCAGTATTTT. It encodes CASTTWTGAGTDTQYF. The chain has TRBV12-3 or TRBV12-4 and TRBJ2-3; 9 nucleotides line up with TRBD1. Unmatched junction bases numbered 9, after V lost 7 bases and J lost 1 base. The CDR3 is made up of 16 amino acids.

This clonotype was picked up a small number of times. The CDR3 loop reads CASSLGSSRGLYYGYTF. Written as DNA, the CDR3 is TGTGCCAGCAGCTTAGGCTCCAGCCGCGGACTCTACTATGGCTACACCTTC. J is TRBJ1-2 and V is TRBV7-2; D remains ambiguous. V gave up 1 base and J gave up 3 bases, with 18 bases separating them. The V gene's germline CDR1 is SGHTA and CDR2 FQGNSA. The CDR3 length is 17 residues.

V gene TRBV6-5 combines with J gene TRBJ1-4, with a tentative D call TRBD1 (5 bases). Per the germline V gene, CDR1 is MNHEY and CDR2 is SVGAGI. Trimming removed 8 bases from V and 7 bases from J, with 17 bases in between. The length of the CDR3 is 14 residues. The DNA of the CDR3 is TGTGCCAGCTCCCTCAGGGTTGGGTTTGAAAAACTGTTTTTT. Translated, it gives CASSLRVGFEKLFF.

This chain uses TRBV18 with TRBJ2-5; D remains unclear. Trimming removed 3 bases at V and 2 bases at J, with 13 bases between. The CDR3 has 15 residues. Looked up from germline, CDR1 is KGHSH and CDR2 is LQKENI. The CDR3 nucleotides are TGTGCCAGCTCACCGGCCGCCAGTCGACAAGAGACCCAGTACTTC. This gives the protein CASSPAASRQETQYF.

V and J are TRBV12-5 and TRBJ1-5; no clear D. CDR3 length: 16 residues. The germline gives CDR1 LGHNT, CDR2 FRNRAP. Trimming removed 3 bases at V and 5 bases at J, with 17 bases between. The CDR3 loop is CASGLPPAWRDQPQHF. In DNA form, the CDR3 reads TGTGCTAGTGGTTTACCCCCGGCTTGGAGGGATCAGCCCCAGCATTTT.

This CDR3 is CASSLSRGANYGYTF. DNA of the CDR3: TGTGCCAGCAGCTTAAGTCGCGGAGCTAACTATGGCTACACCTTC. This rearrangement joins TRBV11-1 to TRBJ1-2; D ambiguous. Trimming took off 2 bases at V and 0 bases at J, with 10 bases between the two ends. Germline V gives CDR1 SGHAT, CDR2 FQDESV (reference sequence). CDR3 size: 15 residues.

This clonotype was picked up one time. The chain carries TRBV5-6 and TRBJ1-2; a possible D gene is TRBD1 (6 bases). The germline gives CDR1 SGHDT, CDR2 YYEEEE. The CDR3 is made up of 13 amino acids. With 4 bases removed from V and 4 bases from J, the gap between germline ends came to 11 bases. CDR3 amino acids: CASSRQDIYGYTF. CDR3 sequence (DNA): TGTGCCAGCAGCCGACAGGACATCTATGGCTACACCTTC.

The rearrangement joins TRBV6-1 to TRBJ2-4; perhaps D is TRBD1 or TRBD2 (5 bases each). CDR3 length equals 13 residues. V lost 1 base to trimming and J lost 8 bases, with 9 bases between them. The germline V gene has CDR1 MNHNS and CDR2 SASEGT. The CDR3: CASSEDRGDIQYF. The CDR3 DNA reads TGTGCCAGCAGTGAAGACCGGGGCGACATTCAGTACTTC.

This chain connects TRBV6-1 to TRBJ2-1, with TRBD1 matching over 8 bases. V lost 5 bases to trimming and J lost 5 bases; unmatched junction nucleotides: 5. Per the germline V gene, CDR1 is MNHNS and CDR2 is SASEGT. The CDR3 is 14 amino acids. The CDR3 sequence is CASSFGQGHNEQFF. In DNA, the CDR3 is TGTGCCAGCAGTTTCGGACAGGGCCACAATGAGCAGTTCTTC.

In this sample, this clonotype turned up a few times. The genes are TRBV4-1 and TRBJ2-3; 14 bases map to TRBD2. The CDR3 is 15 residues long. Germline V lookup: CDR1 MGHRA, CDR2 YSYEKL. V was clipped by 0 bases and J by 10 bases; unmatched bases: 3. CDR3 protein: CASSQEGLAGVAQYF. Here the CDR3 DNA reads TGCGCCAGCAGCCAAGAGGGACTAGCGGGGGTCGCGCAGTATTTT.

This clonotype was counted between two and nine times. The gene calls are TRBV20-1 and TRBJ2-4; 9 bases fit TRBD2. With V trimmed by 6 bases and J by 0 bases, 6 bases remained unmatched. The CDR3 is 15 residues long. Germline V gives CDR1 DFQATT, CDR2 SNEGSKA (reference sequence). CDR3: CSAQTSGTAKNIQYF. In DNA form, the CDR3 reads TGCAGTGCCCAGACTAGCGGAACAGCCAAAAACATTCAGTACTTC.

This clonotype was detected only a few times. This chain joins TRBV11-2 and TRBJ2-1; D is perhaps TRBD1 (6 bases). Germline V gene lookup returns CDR1 SGHAT and CDR2 FQNNGV. This CDR3 comprises 18 residues. The germline V and J ends were trimmed by 4 bases and 10 bases, with 29 bases remaining between them. CDR3 residues: CASSSRSPMWTDGREQFF. DNA of the CDR3: TGTGCCAGCAGCTCACGATCACCAATGTGGACAGATGGTAGGGAGCAGTTCTTC.

The V gene is TRBV5-1, the J gene TRBJ2-7; 10 nucleotides agree with TRBD2. V was pared by 3 bases and J by 2 bases, with 17 bases of the junction left unmatched. CDR1 and CDR2 (germline): SGHRS, YFSETQ. The CDR3 extends over 19 amino acids. CDR3 nucleotides: TGCGCCAGCAGCTCTAATGACCCCCGGACTAGCGGCTTTACCTACGAGCAGTACTTC. Residues: CASSSNDPRTSGFTYEQYF.

This clonotype has a handful of counts. The chain carries TRBV20-1 and TRBJ2-5; D might be TRBD1 or TRBD2, each matching 6 bases. The J call may be mistaken, given a closer DNA end match to TRBJ2-7. The CDR3 is made up of 15 amino acids. Per germline, CDR1 DFQATT and CDR2 SNEGSKA (reference sequence). The CDR3 protein is CSARDPGASVDEQYF. As DNA, the CDR3 is TGCAGTGCTAGAGATCCGGGGGCGTCGGTTGACGAGCAGTACTTC.

With respect to this clonotype: The junction departs from germline at one end; a sequencing error may be responsible. The V call is TRBV7-7, the J call TRBJ2-7; 7 bases align to TRBD1. TRBJ2-5 explains the end of the DNA better; the J call may be wrong. The CDR3 is 14 residues long. Germline-derived CDR1 and CDR2 are SSHAT and FNYEAQ (reference sequence). The CDR3 here is CASSQEGAGGTQYF. CDR3 sequence (DNA): TGTGCTAGCAGCCAAGAGGGGGCTGGGGGGACCCAGTACTTC.

The chain combines TRBV18 with TRBJ1-2, with a possible D match to TRBD1 (5 bases). The germline V gene has CDR1 KGHSH and CDR2 LQKENI. This CDR3 has 15 amino acids. Trimming took 4 bases from V and 4 from J, leaving 16 bases between them. DNA for the CDR3: TGTGCCAGCTCACTGAGCCGGGACCGCGCCTATGGCTACACCTTC. Protein: CASSLSRDRAYGYTF.

This chain uses TRBV27 with TRBJ1-4; possible D gene TRBD1, 5 bases. This CDR3 region has 14 residues. With 4 bases removed from V and 3 bases from J, the gap between germline ends came to 9 bases. Looked up from germline, CDR1 is MNHEY and CDR2 is SMNVEV (reference sequence). CDR3 sequence (DNA): TGTGCCAGCAGTTCCTGGGGACCTAATGAAAAACTGTTTTTT. Translation gives CASSSWGPNEKLFF.